The 9 T cell receptor beta chains below come from one sample, sequenced in a study of glioma-infiltrating T cells. Amplification of TCR alpha and beta CDR3 regions from RNA used iRepertoire nested multiplex PCR. TCRdb processed the multiplex PCR reads anew with MiXCR; each CDR3 protein has one entry. The table lists 110,000 or so distinct CDR3 sequences, less than 30% of them singletons. Input material: glioma tissue, nonneoplastic brain tissue, or PBMCs (not recorded which). Receptors were obtained from a human donor with low-grade glioma or glioblastoma, undergoing nonglioma brain surgery, or in good health (not recorded which).

This clonotype was recorded at least ten times. This chain links TRBV20-1 with TRBJ2-7; 7 positions agree with TRBD2. CDR3 length: 14 amino acids. Germline-derived CDR1 and CDR2 are DFQATT and SNEGSKA (reference sequence). V lost 5 bases to trimming and J lost 2 bases; unmatched junction nucleotides: 9. CDR3 sequence reads: CSAVLAEDPYEQYF. In DNA, the CDR3 is TGCAGTGCTGTGCTAGCGGAGGACCCCTACGAGCAGTACTTC.

This clonotype was counted many times. The chain joins TRBV7-9 to TRBJ2-3; the match to TRBD2 covers 12 bases. V gave up 5 bases and J gave up 4 bases; unmatched junction bases: 7. This CDR3 comprises 16 residues. Germline lookup yields CDR1 SEHNR and CDR2 FQNEAQ (reference sequence). Here the CDR3 DNA reads TGTGCCAGCAGCAACCTAGCGGGAGGGATCCCAGATACGCAGTATTTT. Its translation: CASSNLAGGIPDTQYF.

The rearrangement uses TRBV19 and TRBJ2-2, with 9 bases fitting TRBD2. The CDR3 runs to 16 residues. V dropped 1 base and J dropped 6; count of bases not matched to a gene: 6. Germline loops: CDR1 LNHDA, CDR2 SQIVND (reference sequence). CDR3 loop: CASSIGLAGFPGELFF. The CDR3 nucleotides read TGTGCCAGTAGTATAGGGCTAGCGGGGTTCCCCGGGGAGCTGTTTTTT.

This clonotype was picked up many times. The chain has TRBV28 and TRBJ1-2; D is perhaps TRBD1 (6 bases). Per the germline V gene, CDR1 is MDHEN and CDR2 is SYDVKM. Trimming took off 2 bases at V and 2 bases at J, with 9 bases between the two ends. This CDR3 spans 14 amino acids. CDR3 sequence: CASSLMQGNYGYTF. The CDR3 DNA sequence: TGTGCCAGCAGTTTAATGCAGGGGAACTATGGCTACACCTTC.

This clonotype was recorded at least ten times. This chain links TRBV20-1 with TRBJ2-2; 9 bases align to TRBD2. The V segment lost 1 base and the J segment 6 bases; nucleotides outside the gene matches: 3. CDR1 and CDR2 (germline): DFQATT, SNEGSKA (reference sequence). This CDR3 is 14 amino acids long. The CDR3 nucleotides are TGCAGTGCTAGAGGCCGGACTAGCGCCGGGGAGCTGTTTTTT. Translating it yields CSARGRTSAGELFF.

The chain uses TRBV7-9 and TRBJ2-1; D gene ambiguous. The germline V gene has CDR1 SEHNR and CDR2 FQNEAQ (reference sequence). The CDR3 contains 15 residues. V lost 0 bases to trimming and J lost 4 bases, with 10 bases between them. DNA of the CDR3: TGTGCCAGCAGCTTAGCGAGGCCCGTTTACAATGAGCAGTTCTTC. Its translation is CASSLARPVYNEQFF.

V and J are TRBV28 and TRBJ1-1, with 7 bases matching TRBD1. Germline values: CDR1 MDHEN, CDR2 SYDVKM. The trim removed 5 bases at V and 4 bases at J, leaving 4 bases unmatched. The CDR3 runs to 13 residues. In nucleotides, the CDR3 is TGTGCCAGCAGTAGACAGGGACGCACTGAAGCTTTCTTT. Protein product: CASSRQGRTEAFF. The full variable domain, with the rest looked up from reference TRBV28 and TRBJ1-1, is DVKVTQSSRYLVKRTGEKVFLECVQDMDHENMFWYRQDPGLGLRLIYFSYDVKMKEKGDIPEGYSVSREKKERFSLILESASTNQTSMYLCASSRQGRTEAFFGQGTRLTVV.

This clonotype was counted many times. This rearrangement joins TRBV18 to TRBJ2-1; tentative D call: TRBD2 (5 bases). Germline CDR1 and CDR2: KGHSH and LQKENI. CDR3 size: 15 residues. V was pared by 6 bases and J by 0 bases, with 12 bases between. CDR3 sequence reads: CASSESGRSYNEQFF. CDR3 nucleotide sequence: TGTGCCAGCTCCGAAAGCGGCCGCTCCTACAATGAGCAGTTCTTC.

This clonotype appeared many times. The chain combines TRBV6-2 or TRBV6-3 with TRBJ2-1, with TRBD2 identical over 7 bases. The CDR3 is 15 residues long. CDR1 is MNHEY and CDR2 is SVGEGT in the germline V gene. Losses at the gene ends were 4 bases for V and 7 bases for J; bases not matched to a gene: 10. The CDR3 coding sequence is TGTGCCAGCAGTTTCTTAGGCGGGAGTGAAAATGAGCAGTTCTTC. Residues: CASSFLGGSENEQFF.